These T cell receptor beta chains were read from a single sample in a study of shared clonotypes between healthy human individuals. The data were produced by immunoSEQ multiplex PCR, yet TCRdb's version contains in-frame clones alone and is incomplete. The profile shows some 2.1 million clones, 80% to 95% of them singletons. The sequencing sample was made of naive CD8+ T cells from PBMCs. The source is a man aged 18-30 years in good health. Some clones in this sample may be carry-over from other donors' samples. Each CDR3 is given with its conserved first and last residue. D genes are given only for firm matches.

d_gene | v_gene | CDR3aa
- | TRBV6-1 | CAGGQSPEAFF
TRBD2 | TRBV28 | CAHGGGQTDTQYF
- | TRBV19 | CASSIVRGSNQPQHF
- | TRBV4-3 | CASSHAWEWEHNTGELFF
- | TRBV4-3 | CASSQGVRSEAFF
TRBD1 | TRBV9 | CASSVEGGAPRYTF
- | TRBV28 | CASSFHDRNQPQHF
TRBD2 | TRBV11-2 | CASSPGLAASYEQYF
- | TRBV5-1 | CASSLAGGNSYNEQFF
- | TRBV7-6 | CASRYQETQYF
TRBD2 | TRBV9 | CASTTPGLGGAGEQFF
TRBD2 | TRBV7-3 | CASSLHPGLAGVSYNEQFF
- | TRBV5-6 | CASSRGLEAFF
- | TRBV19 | CASSMFGGMVGNEQFF
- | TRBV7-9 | CASSLAGKLFF
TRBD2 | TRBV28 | CASSNVGLAASTDTQYF
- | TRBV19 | CASSAQGTLNTEAFF
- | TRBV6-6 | CAMMLGQVNTEAFF
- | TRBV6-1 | CASSPGPGAGELFF
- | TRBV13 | CASSSPLAGTDTQYF
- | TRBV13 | CASSQFTVNTEAFF
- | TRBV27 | CASSLRGYEQYF
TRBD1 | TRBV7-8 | CASSVGINRGPSTDTQYF
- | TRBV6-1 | CASSEVRGWNTEAFF
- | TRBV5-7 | CASSHPGWGHGYNEQFF
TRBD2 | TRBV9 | CASSVAGRDFAQETQYF
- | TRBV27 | CASSLGRAQEQYF
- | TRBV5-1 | CASSPAGGDKAFF
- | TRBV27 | CASSFLPGMRGTQYF
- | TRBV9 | CASSVQGNTEAFF
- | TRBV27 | CASSLSSASSYEQYF
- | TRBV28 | CASRRGVQNTDTQYF
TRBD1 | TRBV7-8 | CASSSVFIGTENQPQHF
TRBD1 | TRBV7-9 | CASSEDRAYGYTF
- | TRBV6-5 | CASTPGIRDTEAFF
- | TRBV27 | CASSPGTQAYEQYF
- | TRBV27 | CASSYAGDEKLFF
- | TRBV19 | CASSIRDSNQPQHF
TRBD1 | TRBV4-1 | CASSHSDRVAIEQYF
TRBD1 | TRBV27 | CASSTRDSYGYTF
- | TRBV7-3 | CASSLIGGNTEAFF
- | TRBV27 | CASSLSDPTLRYTHTGELFF
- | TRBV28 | CASSLGQQETQYF
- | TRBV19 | CASSTGASTDTQYF
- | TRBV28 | CASSLYLGGALGEQFF
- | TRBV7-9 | CASSSQAYEQYF
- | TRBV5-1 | CASSLTDLAEGEQFF
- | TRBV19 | CASSIGGTSQETQYF
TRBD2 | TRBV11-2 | CASSWFAGDEQFF